This TCR beta chain appears in the sequencing data of a study of T cells in Graves' hyperthyroidism and ophthalmopathy. Study results and caveats: Blood also held most thyroid clonotypes expanded beyond 0.001.

Researchers barred patients who had uncontrolled infection, other autoimmune disease, pregnancy or lactation. There are many counts of this clonotype. What it recognizes is unknown. V lost 5 bases, J lost 5 bases, and 10 bases stayed unmatched. CDR1 and CDR2 (germline): MNHEY, SMNVEV (reference sequence). CDR3 length: 15 amino acids. Amplified TCR beta CDR3 regions derived from RNA transcripts. Carried out on the TCR CDR3, a first-round RT-PCR used the HTBI primer set. TCRdb reanalysed the multiplex PCR reads using MiXCR and keeps one entry per CDR3 protein. This table has more than 550,000 distinct CDR3 sequences, approximately 15% appearing once.

The receptor comes from a man in his fifties or sixties with Graves' hyperthyroidism. The sequencing sample was made of blood. The chain is built from TRBV27 and TRBJ2-7; 9 positions agree with TRBD1. This CDR3 reads CASSDVRDRVHEQYF. The CDR3 coding sequence is TGTGCCAGCAGTGATGTCCGGGACAGGGTCCACGAGCAGTACTTC.